The 9 T cell receptor beta chains in this list originate from one sample, sequenced in a study of CD8+ T cells in alopecia areata. Sequencing relied on a cDNA template that was reverse transcribed from extracted RNA. Data came from immunoSEQ multiplex PCR; TCRdb stores just in-frame clones and leaves some out. The sample has around 150,000 clones; approximately 65% are singletons. Sequenced input: CD8+ T cells sorted from blood. The receptor set was obtained from a human donor in good health.

In this sample, this clone turned up a few times. This sequence joins TRBV7-8 and TRBJ2-1; unclear D gene. Trimming shortened V by 2 bases and J by 7 bases, and 18 bases separated the two germline ends. CDR1 and CDR2 (germline): SGHVS, FQNEAQ. This CDR3 comprises 16 residues. CDR3 coding DNA: TGTGCCAGCAGCTTAAACAGATCCCCTATATCGAATGAGCAGTTCTTC. Its translation: CASSLNRSPISNEQFF. Full variable domain (rest looked up from reference TRBV7-8 and TRBJ2-1): GAGVSQSPRYKVAKRGQDVALRCDPISGHVSLFWYQQALGQGPEFLTYFQNEAQLDKSGLPSDRFFAERPEGSVSTLKIQRTQQEDSAVYLCASSLNRSPISNEQFFGPGTRLTVL.

This clone was counted between two and nine times. The chain links TRBV29-1 to TRBJ1-4, with TRBD1 matching 7 bases. V dropped 4 bases and J dropped 8; count of bases not matched to a gene: 4. Germline CDR1 is SQVTM and CDR2 is ANQGSEA. The CDR3 contains 12 residues. The CDR3 spells CSVGNRGEKLFF. The CDR3 DNA sequence: TGCAGCGTTGGGAACAGGGGAGAAAAACTGTTTTTT.

This chain joins TRBV4-1 and TRBJ2-5, with D perhaps matching TRBD1 or TRBD2 (6 bases each). From germline, CDR1 is MGHRA and CDR2 YSYEKL. The V end was cut by 0 bases, the J end by 3 bases, with 11 bases between. The CDR3 consists of 15 residues. DNA for the CDR3: TGCGCCAGCAGCCAAGATCTGGGGGGCGAAGAGACCCAGTACTTC. It yields the protein CASSQDLGGEETQYF.

The rearrangement joins TRBV27 to TRBJ2-1; tentatively, D is TRBD2 (6 bases). The V end was cut by 3 bases, the J end by 6 bases, with 12 bases between. In germline, CDR1 is MNHEY, CDR2 SMNVEV (reference sequence). The CDR3 sequence is 14 residues long. CDR3 DNA: TGTGCCAGCAGTTTGTTCACCGGGAGCAATGAGCAGTTCTTC. It codes for CASSLFTGSNEQFF.

The chain uses TRBV29-1 and TRBJ2-1; 7 bases fit TRBD2. V dropped 7 bases and J dropped 4; count of bases not matched to a gene: 10. CDR1 and CDR2 from the germline V gene are SQVTM and ANQGSEA. The CDR3 extends over 14 amino acids. The CDR3 here is CSGAGASGYNEQFF. In DNA form, the CDR3 reads TGCAGCGGTGCTGGGGCTAGCGGTTACAATGAGCAGTTCTTC.

The chain joins TRBV6-1 to TRBJ1-1, with 8 bases that match TRBD1. This CDR3 is built from 15 residues. V was pared by 7 bases and J by 0 bases, with 7 bases of the junction left unmatched. Germline V CDR1 and CDR2: MNHNS, SASEGT. The CDR3 reads CASTKNRGLNTEAFF. CDR3 in DNA: TGTGCCAGCACAAAGAACAGGGGGTTGAACACTGAAGCTTTCTTT.

This rearrangement joins TRBV11-2 to TRBJ2-7; no clear D. Germline values: CDR1 SGHAT, CDR2 FQNNGV. Trimming took 6 bases from V and 4 from J, leaving 10 bases between them. The CDR3 covers 12 residues. The CDR3 DNA follows: TGTGCCAGCAGTCCCACCGGGTACGAGCAGTACTTC. It specifies CASSPTGYEQYF.

This clone was counted only a few times. The chain has TRBV6-1 and TRBJ2-7, with 8 bases matching TRBD1. The germline V gene has CDR1 MNHNS and CDR2 SASEGT. J was trimmed by 3 bases and V by 1 base; bases with no gene match: 8. The CDR3 consists of 16 residues. Here the CDR3 reads CASSEVVQGAGYEQYF. The CDR3, as DNA: TGTGCCAGCAGTGAAGTGGTGCAGGGGGCAGGCTACGAGCAGTACTTC.

In regard to this clone: At one end the junction does not follow the germline gene, possibly because of a read error. The gene calls are TRBV5-1 and TRBJ2-7; the D gene could be TRBD1 or TRBD2 (5 bases each). The CDR3 totals 11 residues. CDR1 is SGHRS, CDR2 YFSETQ, per germline. The CDR3: CASSQGRDPHF. CDR3 DNA: TGCGCCAGCAGCCAAGGTAGGGACCCGCACTTC.